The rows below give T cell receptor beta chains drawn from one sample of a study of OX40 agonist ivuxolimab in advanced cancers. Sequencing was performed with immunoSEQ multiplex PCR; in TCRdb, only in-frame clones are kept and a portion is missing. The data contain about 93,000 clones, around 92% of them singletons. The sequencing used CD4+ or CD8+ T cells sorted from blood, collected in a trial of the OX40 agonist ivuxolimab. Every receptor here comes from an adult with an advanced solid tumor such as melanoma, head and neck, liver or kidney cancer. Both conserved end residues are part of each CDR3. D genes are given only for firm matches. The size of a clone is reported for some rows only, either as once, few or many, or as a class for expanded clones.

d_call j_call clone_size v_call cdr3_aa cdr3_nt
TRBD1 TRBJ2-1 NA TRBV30 CAWSATVTGAYNEQFF TGTGCCTGGAGTGCCACGGTGACAGGGGCATACAATGAGCAGTTCTTC
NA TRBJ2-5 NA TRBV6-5 CASSYSGTPDQETQYF TGTGCCAGCAGTTACAGTGGGACCCCAGACCAAGAGACCCAGTACTTC
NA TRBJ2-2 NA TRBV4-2 CASSQDSVGIERRNTGELFF TGTGCCAGCAGCCAAGATAGCGTAGGCATTGAGCGGAGGAACACCGGGGAGCTGTTTTTT
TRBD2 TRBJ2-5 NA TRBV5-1 CASRGLAGGRETQYF TGCGCCAGCAGGGGACTAGCGGGGGGCAGGGAGACCCAGTACTTC
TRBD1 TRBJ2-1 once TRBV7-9 CASSSTGADYNEQFF TGTGCCAGCAGCTCCACAGGGGCCGACTACAATGAGCAGTTCTTC
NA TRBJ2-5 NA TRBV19 CASQDGTQETQYF TGTGCCAGCCAAGACGGGACCCAAGAGACCCAGTACTTC
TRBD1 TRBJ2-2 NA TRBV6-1 CASSDTGGTGELFF TGTGCCAGCAGTGACACAGGGGGTACCGGGGAGCTGTTTTTT
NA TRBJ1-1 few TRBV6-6 CASSIQGGTEAFF TGTGCCAGCAGTATTCAGGGAGGCACTGAAGCTTTCTTT
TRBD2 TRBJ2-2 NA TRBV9 CASSFGGAPNTGELFF TGTGCCAGCAGCTTCGGGGGGGCCCCGAACACCGGGGAGCTGTTTTTT
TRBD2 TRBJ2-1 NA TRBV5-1 CASSSLAGGPNEQFF TGCGCCAGCAGCTCCCTAGCGGGAGGGCCAAATGAGCAGTTCTTC
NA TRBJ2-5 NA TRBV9 CASSYSTARETQYF TGTGCCAGCAGCTATAGCACCGCTAGAGAGACCCAGTACTTC
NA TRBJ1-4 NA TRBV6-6 CASRHHRTASEKLFF TGTGCCAGCAGACATCACAGGACAGCGAGTGAAAAACTGTTTTTT
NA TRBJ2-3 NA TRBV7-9 CASSLALEQGDTQYF TGTGCCAGCAGCTTAGCGTTAGAGCAGGGAGATACGCAGTATTTT
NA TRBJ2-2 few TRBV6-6 CASSYRGLNTGELFF TGTGCCAGCAGTTACCGGGGCTTGAACACCGGGGAGCTGTTTTTT
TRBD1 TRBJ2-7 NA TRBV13 CASSLGQGLYEQYF TGTGCCAGCAGCTTGGGACAGGGACTCTACGAGCAGTACTTC
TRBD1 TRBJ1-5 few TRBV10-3 CAISEGQGSNQPQHF TGTGCCATCAGTGAGGGACAGGGGAGTAATCAGCCCCAGCATTTT
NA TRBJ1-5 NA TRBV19 CASSIGGRLGNQPQHF TGTGCCAGTAGTATAGGGGGGCGCCTGGGCAATCAGCCCCAGCATTTT
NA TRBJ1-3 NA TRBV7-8 CASSLRPDSGNTIYF TGTGCCAGCAGCTTACGCCCGGACTCTGGAAACACCATATATTTT
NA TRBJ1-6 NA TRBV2 CASSDSGLQNSPLHF TGTGCCAGCAGTGACAGCGGACTTCAAAATTCACCCCTCCACTTT
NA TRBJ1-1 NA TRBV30 CACKRVEAFF TGTGCCTGTAAAAGAGTTGAAGCTTTCTTT
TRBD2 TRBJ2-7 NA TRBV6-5 CASSPAGAYREQYF TGTGCCAGCAGCCCAGCGGGAGCCTATCGCGAGCAGTACTTC
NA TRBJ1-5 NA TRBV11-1 CASSLDSNQPQHF TGTGCCAGCAGCTTAGATAGCAATCAGCCCCAGCATTTT
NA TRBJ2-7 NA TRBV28 CASSLFGQGSNEQYF TGTGCCAGCAGTTTGTTCGGGCAGGGATCTAACGAGCAGTACTTC
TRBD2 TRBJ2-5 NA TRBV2 CASSSTSGTQYF TGTGCCAGCAGTTCGACTAGCGGTACCCAGTACTTC
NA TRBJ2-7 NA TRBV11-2 CASSPLGPSYEQYF TGTGCCAGCAGCCCTCTAGGACCTTCCTACGAGCAGTACTTC
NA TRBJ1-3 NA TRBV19 CATQDGSSGNTIYF TGTGCCACCCAGGACGGGAGCTCTGGAAACACCATATATTTT
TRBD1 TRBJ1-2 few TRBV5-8 CASSSTGTGIRDGYTF TGTGCCAGCAGCAGCACCGGGACAGGGATTCGCGATGGCTACACCTTC
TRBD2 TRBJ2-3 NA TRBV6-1 CASGPSGRATDTQYF TGTGCCAGCGGTCCTAGCGGGAGGGCTACAGATACGCAGTATTTT
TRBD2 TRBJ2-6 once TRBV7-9 CASSELAGSSGANVLTF TGTGCCAGCAGCGAACTAGCGGGGAGCTCTGGGGCCAACGTCCTGACTTTC
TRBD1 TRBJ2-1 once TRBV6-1 CASSGLLGQYNEQFF TGTGCCAGCAGTGGACTACTGGGACAGTACAATGAGCAGTTCTTC
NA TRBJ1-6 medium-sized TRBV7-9 CASSSGTTPLHF TGTGCCAGCAGCTCAGGGACGACACCCCTCCACTTT
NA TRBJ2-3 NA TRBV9 CASSARGGTSTDTQYF TGTGCCAGCAGCGCCCGTGGGGGGACTAGCACAGATACGCAGTATTTT
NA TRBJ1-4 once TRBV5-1 CASSSSGTNEKLFF TGCGCCAGCAGTTCCTCCGGGACTAATGAAAAACTGTTTTTT
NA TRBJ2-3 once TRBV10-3 CAISALPSGGMSDTQYF TGTGCCATCAGTGCCCTCCCCTCTGGGGGCATGTCTGATACGCAGTATTTT
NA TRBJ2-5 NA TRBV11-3 CASSKRSGSQETQYF TGTGCCAGCAGCAAGCGTTCAGGGTCCCAAGAGACCCAGTACTTC
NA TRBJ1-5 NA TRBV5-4 CASSLSASNQPQHF TGTGCCAGCAGCTTGAGTGCGAGCAATCAGCCCCAGCATTTT
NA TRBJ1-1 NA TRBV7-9 CASFRGTGGGTEAFF TGTGCCAGCTTTCGAGGCACTGGGGGTGGCACTGAAGCTTTCTTT
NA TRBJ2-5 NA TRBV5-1 CASSLESEIETQYF TGCGCCAGCAGCTTAGAGTCTGAGATAGAGACCCAGTACTTC
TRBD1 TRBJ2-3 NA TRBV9 CASSTGQGSDTQYF TGTGCCAGCAGCACAGGACAGGGATCCGATACGCAGTATTTT
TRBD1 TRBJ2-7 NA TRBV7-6 CASSAFLPQTGQSYEQYF TGTGCCAGCAGCGCCTTTCTCCCCCAGACAGGGCAGAGCTACGAGCAGTACTTC
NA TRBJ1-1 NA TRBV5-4 CASSPPGYTEAFF TGTGCCAGCAGCCCCCCGGGGTACACTGAAGCTTTCTTT
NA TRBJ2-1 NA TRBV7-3 CASSLSLYNEQFF TGTGCCAGCAGCTTATCGTTATACAATGAGCAGTTCTTC
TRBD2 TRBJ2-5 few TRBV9 CASSVGPGGQETQYF TGTGCCAGCAGCGTAGGACCGGGGGGGCAAGAGACCCAGTACTTC
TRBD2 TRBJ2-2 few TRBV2 CASHGGRQTGELFF TGTGCCAGCCACGGGGGGAGGCAGACCGGGGAGCTGTTTTTT
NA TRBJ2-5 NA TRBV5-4 CASSLGAGAVQETQYF TGTGCCAGCAGCTTGGGGGCGGGGGCAGTCCAAGAGACCCAGTACTTC
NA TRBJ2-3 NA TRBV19 CASSLPGLAASTDTQYF TGTGCCAGTAGTCTCCCCGGATTAGCGGCCAGCACAGATACGCAGTATTTT
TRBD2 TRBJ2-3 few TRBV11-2 CASSPAGGPYTQYF TGTGCCAGCAGCCCGGCGGGGGGGCCATATACGCAGTATTTT
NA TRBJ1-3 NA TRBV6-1 CASSEPVSGNTIYF TGTGCCAGCAGTGAACCCGTCTCTGGAAACACCATATATTTT
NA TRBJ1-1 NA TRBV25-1 CASSEPGIRGMNTEAFF TGTGCCAGCAGTGAACCGGGGATCCGAGGTATGAACACTGAAGCTTTCTTT
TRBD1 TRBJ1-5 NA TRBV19 CASSIGTGGYQPQHF TGTGCCAGTAGTATAGGGACAGGGGGCTATCAGCCCCAGCATTTT
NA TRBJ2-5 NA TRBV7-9 CASSLGGIGETQYF TGTGCCAGCAGCTTAGGAGGGATCGGAGAGACCCAGTACTTC
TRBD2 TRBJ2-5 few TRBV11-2 CASSLSVLAGETQYF TGTGCCAGCAGCCTAAGTGTACTAGCGGGAGAGACCCAGTACTTC
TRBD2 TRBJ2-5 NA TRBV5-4 CASSPYGASGEETQYF TGTGCCAGCAGCCCCTACGGTGCTAGCGGTGAAGAGACCCAGTACTTC
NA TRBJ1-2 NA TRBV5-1 CASSLDRTLAGGYTF TGCGCCAGCAGCTTGGATAGGACTCTCGCTGGGGGCTACACCTTC
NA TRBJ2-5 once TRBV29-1 CSVGGEETQYF TGCAGCGTAGGTGGGGAAGAGACCCAGTACTTC
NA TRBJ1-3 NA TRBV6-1 CASSRGNTIYF TGTGCCAGCAGTCGAGGAAACACCATATATTTT
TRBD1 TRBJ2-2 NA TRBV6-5 CATRTGGNTGELFF TGTGCCACCCGGACAGGGGGCAACACCGGGGAGCTGTTTTTT